A selection of T cell receptor beta chains follows, all from one sample in a study of T cell responses to AZD1222 COVID-19 vaccine. Here immunoSEQ multiplex PCR was the method, and the copy in TCRdb shows in-frame clones only, minus some. The sample yields around 210,000 clones, around 94% seen once. Sequenced here: peripheral blood, sampled 28 days after the second dose of the MenACWY control vaccine. These receptors originate from an adult who received the MenACWY meningococcal vaccine as a control. Each CDR3 is given with its conserved first and last residue. Fields, in order: D gene, clone size, V gene, J gene, CDR3 protein, CDR3 DNA. The D gene is left open where the match is weak. The size of a clone is reported for some rows only, either as once, few or many, or as a class for expanded clones.

d_call: .; clone_size: .; v_call: TRBV5-6; j_call: TRBJ2-7; cdr3_aa: CASSLVAGMNEQYF; cdr3_nt: TGTGCCAGCAGCTTGGTCGCAGGGATGAACGAGCAGTACTTC
d_call: TRBD2; clone_size: .; v_call: TRBV7-8; j_call: TRBJ2-5; cdr3_aa: CASGRSRLAGGGTQYF; cdr3_nt: TGTGCCAGCGGACGCTCGAGACTAGCGGGAGGCGGGACCCAGTACTTC
d_call: .; clone_size: .; v_call: TRBV5-1; j_call: TRBJ2-6; cdr3_aa: CASSSTGTGANVLTF; cdr3_nt: TGCGCCAGCAGCTCGACAGGAACCGGGGCCAACGTCCTGACTTTC
d_call: TRBD2; clone_size: once; v_call: TRBV28; j_call: TRBJ2-1; cdr3_aa: CASSPTSGVPYNEQFF; cdr3_nt: TGTGCCAGCAGTCCCACTAGCGGGGTCCCCTACAATGAGCAGTTCTTC
d_call: .; clone_size: .; v_call: TRBV6-5; j_call: TRBJ1-5; cdr3_aa: CASKGMQPQHF; cdr3_nt: TGTGCCAGCAAGGGAATGCAGCCCCAGCATTTT
d_call: .; clone_size: .; v_call: TRBV19; j_call: TRBJ2-1; cdr3_aa: CASSIGGSRHNEQFF; cdr3_nt: TGTGCCAGTAGTATAGGAGGTAGCAGGCACAATGAGCAGTTCTTC
d_call: TRBD1; clone_size: once; v_call: TRBV29-1; j_call: TRBJ1-1; cdr3_aa: CSVEGPGQGRTEAFF; cdr3_nt: TGCAGCGTTGAAGGCCCGGGACAGGGGAGAACTGAAGCTTTCTTT
d_call: .; clone_size: .; v_call: TRBV11-2; j_call: TRBJ2-7; cdr3_aa: CASSVDRLASYEQYF; cdr3_nt: TGTGCCAGCAGCGTGGACCGCCTCGCCTCCTACGAGCAGTACTTC
d_call: .; clone_size: .; v_call: TRBV6-1; j_call: TRBJ1-4; cdr3_aa: CASSEAGRENEKLFF; cdr3_nt: TGTGCCAGCAGTGAAGCGGGCAGGGAGAATGAAAAACTGTTTTTT
d_call: TRBD1; clone_size: .; v_call: TRBV6-6; j_call: TRBJ2-3; cdr3_aa: CATGTGESDTQYF; cdr3_nt: TGTGCCACCGGGACAGGGGAGTCAGATACGCAGTATTTT
d_call: .; clone_size: .; v_call: TRBV7-3; j_call: TRBJ2-1; cdr3_aa: CASSLNFGNNEQFF; cdr3_nt: TGTGCCAGCAGCTTAAACTTTGGGAATAATGAGCAGTTCTTC
d_call: TRBD1; clone_size: .; v_call: TRBV29-1; j_call: TRBJ2-7; cdr3_aa: CSVLDRAYEQYF; cdr3_nt: TGCAGCGTTCTGGACAGGGCCTACGAGCAGTACTTC
d_call: .; clone_size: .; v_call: TRBV6-5; j_call: TRBJ1-6; cdr3_aa: CASSYRDGGSPLHF; cdr3_nt: TGTGCCAGCAGCTACCGGGACGGGGGTTCACCCCTCCACTTT
d_call: .; clone_size: .; v_call: TRBV5-1; j_call: TRBJ2-2; cdr3_aa: CASTEVGELFF; cdr3_nt: TGCGCCAGCACGGAGGTCGGGGAGCTGTTTTTT
d_call: .; clone_size: .; v_call: TRBV6-5; j_call: TRBJ1-2; cdr3_aa: CASSPKPGSYYGYTF; cdr3_nt: TGTGCCAGCAGTCCCAAGCCCGGCAGTTACTATGGCTACACCTTC
d_call: .; clone_size: .; v_call: TRBV28; j_call: TRBJ1-2; cdr3_aa: CASSIRGKDGYTF; cdr3_nt: TGTGCCAGCAGTATTCGGGGGAAGGATGGCTACACCTTC
d_call: .; clone_size: .; v_call: TRBV6-2/TRBV6-3; j_call: TRBJ1-2; cdr3_aa: CASSYQGMNGYTF; cdr3_nt: TGTGCCAGCAGTTACCAGGGTATGAATGGCTACACCTTC
d_call: TRBD1; clone_size: .; v_call: TRBV24-1; j_call: TRBJ2-2; cdr3_aa: CATSDLLGTGSSNTGELFF; cdr3_nt: TGTGCCACCAGTGATTTGCTGGGGACAGGGAGTTCGAACACCGGGGAGCTGTTTTTT
d_call: TRBD2; clone_size: .; v_call: TRBV29-1; j_call: TRBJ2-7; cdr3_aa: CSVEGGTSGSYEQYF; cdr3_nt: TGCAGCGTTGAAGGGGGAACTAGCGGGAGCTACGAGCAGTACTTC
d_call: .; clone_size: .; v_call: TRBV5-1; j_call: TRBJ2-1; cdr3_aa: CASSLLASVMDNEQFF; cdr3_nt: TGCGCCAGCAGCTTGCTAGCTTCCGTCATGGACAATGAGCAGTTCTTC
d_call: .; clone_size: .; v_call: TRBV4-2; j_call: TRBJ2-7; cdr3_aa: CASSQEVSGTFEQYF; cdr3_nt: TGTGCCAGCAGCCAAGAAGTTTCCGGGACCTTCGAGCAGTACTTC
d_call: .; clone_size: .; v_call: TRBV28; j_call: TRBJ2-1; cdr3_aa: CASSSSSDEQFF; cdr3_nt: TGTGCCAGCAGTTCTAGCTCTGATGAGCAGTTCTTC
d_call: .; clone_size: .; v_call: TRBV5-1; j_call: TRBJ2-4; cdr3_aa: CASSLDSGLAKNIQYF; cdr3_nt: TGCGCCAGCAGCTTGGATAGCGGCCTAGCCAAAAACATTCAGTACTTC
d_call: .; clone_size: once; v_call: TRBV7-2; j_call: TRBJ2-5; cdr3_aa: CASSQGGAGETQYF; cdr3_nt: TGTGCCAGCAGCCAAGGGGGGGCCGGGGAGACCCAGTACTTC
d_call: TRBD2; clone_size: .; v_call: TRBV7-2; j_call: TRBJ2-2; cdr3_aa: CASSFGGAGPGELFF; cdr3_nt: TGTGCCAGCAGCTTCGGGGGGGCCGGTCCCGGGGAGCTGTTTTTT
d_call: TRBD1; clone_size: .; v_call: TRBV5-6; j_call: TRBJ1-3; cdr3_aa: CASSWDRVGNTIYF; cdr3_nt: TGTGCCAGCAGCTGGGACAGGGTTGGAAACACCATATATTTT
d_call: TRBD1; clone_size: .; v_call: TRBV9; j_call: TRBJ1-2; cdr3_aa: CASGGWRTGHYGYTF; cdr3_nt: TGTGCCAGCGGAGGGTGGAGGACAGGGCACTATGGCTACACCTTC
d_call: .; clone_size: .; v_call: TRBV6-2/TRBV6-3; j_call: TRBJ2-5; cdr3_aa: CASSTPLVYQETQYF; cdr3_nt: TGTGCCAGCAGTACCCCTCTGGTGTACCAAGAGACCCAGTACTTC
d_call: TRBD2; clone_size: .; v_call: TRBV6-5; j_call: TRBJ2-7; cdr3_aa: CASSYSLRGAYEQYF; cdr3_nt: TGTGCCAGCAGTTACTCCCTGCGGGGGGCCTACGAGCAGTACTTC
d_call: TRBD2; clone_size: .; v_call: TRBV19; j_call: TRBJ2-7; cdr3_aa: CASSITAGYYEQYF; cdr3_nt: TGTGCCAGTAGTATCACAGCGGGGTACTACGAGCAGTACTTC
d_call: TRBD1; clone_size: .; v_call: TRBV5-1; j_call: TRBJ2-7; cdr3_aa: CASSRDRGEYEQYF; cdr3_nt: TGCGCCAGCAGCAGGGACAGGGGGGAGTACGAGCAGTACTTC
d_call: .; clone_size: .; v_call: TRBV3-1/TRBV3-2; j_call: TRBJ2-7; cdr3_aa: CASSYRDGFSYEQYF; cdr3_nt: TGTGCCAGCAGCTACCGGGACGGCTTCTCCTACGAGCAGTACTTC
d_call: TRBD1; clone_size: once; v_call: TRBV7-8; j_call: TRBJ1-6; cdr3_aa: CASSPGGGQVMSPLHF; cdr3_nt: TGTGCCAGCAGCCCGGGGGGGGGACAGGTTATGTCACCCCTCCACTTT
d_call: .; clone_size: .; v_call: TRBV18; j_call: TRBJ2-7; cdr3_aa: CASSETLNPSSYEQYF; cdr3_nt: TGTGCCAGCTCAGAGACCCTGAACCCGAGCTCCTACGAGCAGTACTTC
d_call: .; clone_size: .; v_call: TRBV9; j_call: TRBJ2-3; cdr3_aa: CASSVANGRRTDTQYF; cdr3_nt: TGTGCCAGCAGCGTAGCGAACGGGAGACGCACAGATACGCAGTATTTT
d_call: .; clone_size: .; v_call: TRBV21-1; j_call: TRBJ2-1; cdr3_aa: CASSSRLREQFF; cdr3_nt: TGTGCCAGCAGCAGTAGACTACGAGAGCAGTTCTTC
d_call: .; clone_size: .; v_call: TRBV5-4; j_call: TRBJ1-2; cdr3_aa: CASSLAARDGYTF; cdr3_nt: TGTGCCAGCAGCTTGGCCGCCCGGGATGGCTACACCTTC
d_call: TRBD1; clone_size: .; v_call: TRBV23-1; j_call: TRBJ1-6; cdr3_aa: CASSQFPQGASYNSPLHF; cdr3_nt: TGCGCCAGCAGTCAATTCCCTCAGGGGGCTTCCTATAATTCACCCCTCCACTTT
d_call: .; clone_size: .; v_call: TRBV6-5; j_call: TRBJ1-5; cdr3_aa: CASSYNQVGKYQPQHF; cdr3_nt: TGTGCCAGCAGTTACAATCAGGTCGGAAAATATCAGCCCCAGCATTTT
d_call: TRBD2; clone_size: .; v_call: TRBV5-4; j_call: TRBJ2-7; cdr3_aa: CASRTAGGTGEQYF; cdr3_nt: TGTGCCAGCAGGACAGCGGGGGGTACGGGAGAGCAGTACTTC
d_call: .; clone_size: .; v_call: TRBV3-1/TRBV3-2; j_call: TRBJ2-1; cdr3_aa: CASSPGTWPFF; cdr3_nt: TGTGCCAGCAGCCCAGGGACCTGGCCGTTCTTC
d_call: .; clone_size: .; v_call: TRBV7-2; j_call: TRBJ1-6; cdr3_aa: CASSTQTILNSPLHF; cdr3_nt: TGTGCCAGCAGCACCCAAACAATCCTGAATTCACCCCTCCACTTT
d_call: .; clone_size: .; v_call: TRBV15; j_call: TRBJ1-2; cdr3_aa: CATSPRNGNYGYTF; cdr3_nt: TGTGCCACCAGCCCCCGCAACGGGAACTATGGCTACACCTTC
d_call: .; clone_size: .; v_call: TRBV15; j_call: TRBJ1-3; cdr3_aa: CATQKGPGTGSGNTIYF; cdr3_nt: TGTGCCACCCAAAAAGGCCCCGGTACAGGGTCTGGAAACACCATATATTTT
d_call: .; clone_size: .; v_call: TRBV11-2; j_call: TRBJ1-4; cdr3_aa: CASSLRQANDEKLFF; cdr3_nt: TGTGCCAGCAGCTTAAGGCAAGCGAACGATGAAAAACTGTTTTTT
d_call: .; clone_size: .; v_call: TRBV6-1; j_call: TRBJ1-6; cdr3_aa: CASSARDTRFGSPLHF; cdr3_nt: TGTGCCAGCAGTGCCCGGGACACGCGTTTCGGGTCACCCCTCCACTTT
d_call: .; clone_size: .; v_call: TRBV6-5; j_call: TRBJ2-7; cdr3_aa: CASSYFSREVDF; cdr3_nt: TGTGCCAGCAGTTACTTTTCCAGGGAAGTTGACTTC
d_call: TRBD1; clone_size: once; v_call: TRBV6-5; j_call: TRBJ2-7; cdr3_aa: CASSLRPGQGGEQYF; cdr3_nt: TGTGCCAGCAGTCTCCGCCCGGGACAGGGGGGCGAGCAGTACTTC
d_call: .; clone_size: once; v_call: TRBV24-1; j_call: TRBJ1-5; cdr3_aa: CATSPGGGHQPQHF; cdr3_nt: TGTGCCACCAGCCCGGGGGGGGGCCATCAGCCCCAGCATTTT
d_call: .; clone_size: .; v_call: TRBV28; j_call: TRBJ2-7; cdr3_aa: CASRSYEQYF; cdr3_nt: TGTGCCTCCCGTTCGTACGAGCAGTACTTC
d_call: .; clone_size: .; v_call: TRBV6-5; j_call: TRBJ1-1; cdr3_aa: CAAGGPSRLNTEAFF; cdr3_nt: TGTGCCGCGGGGGGTCCCAGTCGATTGAACACTGAAGCTTTCTTT